This T cell receptor (beta chain) was documented in a study of blood T cell repertoires in COVID-19 (dated by TCRdb to 2019 to 2021). Describing the broader study: The collaborator samples originated in the United States, Italy and Spain and spanned the acute and convalescent phases of COVID-19. The samples were drawn from the first 160 participants of the ongoing ImmuneRACE study and from 950 to 1,500 subjects provided by 6 global collaborators. The prospective study material was composed of cDNA or gDNA derived from T cells, B-cell-depleted T cells, or PBMCs. Subjects who had been exposed to COVID-19, were actively infected with it, or had recovered from it provided the deeply sampled blood TCRbeta repertoires that made up the dataset. A freely available public database, intended as a resource for researchers studying the immune response to SARS-CoV-2, is where the repertoires were released. Nearly every sample came with metadata listing a de-identified subject ID, COVID-19 status, age in years and sex. Where HLA class I and class II types were available, the types were taken from metadata supplied by the sample provider, not from assay-based typing.

Findings and caveats that apply to the study as a whole: How much clinical and demographic metadata was included differed by source and by participant, and the metadata was provided uncurated.

The collaborating institutions used their own protocols to collect whole blood in K2EDTA tubes. For TCRbeta analysis, collaborators shipped samples in one of three forms: frozen whole blood, isolated PBMCs, or DNA extracted from either of those sample types. V is pared back by 2 bases and J by 1 base, with 17 bases lying between the germline termini. The CDR3 runs 17 residues from the cysteine to the phenylalanine. The sequence is cut down to CDR3 DNA, 51 bases in frame from base 1. Taken from the germline V gene, the CDR1 and CDR2 loops are SNHLY and FYNNEI. The table lists this clone with a few counts. Its antigen is not yet known. No base quality information exists; no much larger clone differs at one position. The immunoSEQ Assay, a bias-controlled multiplex PCR, was used to amplify TCRbeta CDR3 regions from genomic DNA. Concerning the study's data processing: The number of nucleated cells in each sample was estimated from the amplification of reference gene primers within the assay. Sequence reads were collapsed and filtered to measure the absolute abundance of every unique TCRbeta CDR3 rearrangement. For each sample, productive Simpson clonality was calculated by taking the square root of Simpson's diversity index across productive rearrangements. This immuneACCESS table, as held by TCRdb, lists in-frame sequences with V and J called but not all clones. Of the missing ones, under half trace to an unresolved V gene in checked studies; the others have no known cause. Clonal size and the V and J genes are those of that table, whereas D and trimming came from the DNA. In all, the sample holds 180,000 or so clones, and about 89% of those were seen once. The leading ten clones occupy 2.5% of the sample.

The specimen sequenced was peripheral blood. The chain employs TRBV2 and TRBJ1-2; 6 matching bases give a weak D call of TRBD1. The TCR originated in a middle-aged man with active or convalescent COVID-19. The CDR3 has the sequence CASSETGSIVLNYGYTF. The sequenced DNA: TGTGCCAGCAGTGAAACAGGGAGTATTGTACTTAACTATGGCTACACCTTC.